These T cell receptor beta chains were read from a single sample in a study of blood T cell repertoires in COVID-19. Profiled with immunoSEQ multiplex PCR; TCRdb holds only in-frame clones, not every one. In the table there are roughly 250,000 clones, roughly 88% of which are singletons. The sample comprised peripheral blood. These receptors came from a human donor with COVID-19, enrolled during active disease. The donor label of this sample is uncertain. Both conserved end residues are part of each CDR3. The D gene is left open where the match is weak. For some rows the clone size is stated as once, few or many, or as a class when expanded; others skip it.

>NA|NA|TRBJ1-2|TRBV18
TGTGCCAGCTCACCTAGCGGCAGAACTAACTATGGCTACACCTTC
CASSPSGRTNYGYTF
>NA|NA|TRBJ2-5|TRBV28
TGTGCCAGCAGTCCGAACGACTGGGGCTACATGGAGACCCAGTACTTC
CASSPNDWGYMETQYF
>NA|NA|TRBJ1-2|TRBV10-3
TGTGCCATCAGTGACCAGGGGTCCCCGGGAGGCTACACCTTC
CAISDQGSPGGYTF
>once|NA|TRBJ1-2|TRBV7-9
TGTGCCAGCAGCACCTCTGCGGCCGGGGGCTACACCTTC
CASSTSAAGGYTF
>NA|NA|TRBJ2-1|TRBV10-1
TGCGCCAGCAGGGGCCCAGGAGGTGAGCAGTTCTTC
CASRGPGGEQFF
>once|NA|TRBJ1-2|TRBV19
TGTGCCAGTAGTATAAGCAGGGTTCGCGGCTACACCTTC
CASSISRVRGYTF
>NA|NA|TRBJ1-2|TRBV9
TGTGCCAGCAGCGTAGGGTCGCAGGATGGCTACACCTTC
CASSVGSQDGYTF
>NA|NA|TRBJ1-2|TRBV18
TGTGCCAGCTCACCGGAACAGGGAGTGGGCTACACCTTC
CASSPEQGVGYTF
>once|TRBD2|TRBJ2-7|TRBV7-2
TGTGCCAGCAGCTTAGCATTACTAGCGGGAGCCTACGAGCAGTACTTC
CASSLALLAGAYEQYF
>NA|NA|TRBJ2-1|TRBV3-1/TRBV3-2
TGTGCCAGCAGCCAAGAGGCCGGGCTAGCAGTTGAGCAGTTCTTC
CASSQEAGLAVEQFF
>NA|NA|TRBJ1-5|TRBV7-2
TGTGCCAGCAGACTCGGACAGATCAATCAGCCCCAGCATTTT
CASRLGQINQPQHF
>few|TRBD2|TRBJ2-7|TRBV28
TGTGCCAGCAGTTTAGGCGGGAGTTACTACGAGCAGTACTTC
CASSLGGSYYEQYF
>few|TRBD1|TRBJ1-6|TRBV6-5
TGTGCCAGCAGTCTGGACAGGGGTTCGTATTCACCCCTCCACTTT
CASSLDRGSYSPLHF
>NA|TRBD1|TRBJ1-1|TRBV6-5
TGTGCCAGCAGTAGACGACAGGGGATGGGGACTGAAGCTTTCTTT
CASSRRQGMGTEAFF
>NA|TRBD1|TRBJ1-2|TRBV19
TGTGCCACCGGGGACAGGGGCCTTGGCTACACCTTC
CATGDRGLGYTF
>NA|NA|TRBJ1-6|TRBV30
TGTGCCTGGAACCGGGACAACTATAATTCACCCCTCCACTTT
CAWNRDNYNSPLHF
>NA|NA|TRBJ1-1|TRBV12-5
TGTGCTAGTGCCCTAATGGACAGACTGAACACTGAAGCTTTCTTT
CASALMDRLNTEAFF
>NA|TRBD1|TRBJ2-5|TRBV19
TGTGCCAGTAGTCTAGCTTCCGGGACAGGGGGGGAGACCCAGTACTTC
CASSLASGTGGETQYF
>NA|NA|TRBJ1-1|TRBV19
TGTGCCAGCTCTGGGCCCCGAATGAACACTGAAGCTTTCTTT
CASSGPRMNTEAFF
>NA|TRBD1|TRBJ1-1|TRBV6-5
TGTGCCAGCACTGGAACCGGGACAGGGTCGACTGAAGCTTTCTTT
CASTGTGTGSTEAFF
>NA|NA|TRBJ2-5|TRBV9
TGTGCCAGCAGCGCCCATAGCAGCTCCCAAGGAGAGACCCAGTACTTC
CASSAHSSSQGETQYF
>NA|NA|TRBJ1-5|TRBV19
TGTGCCAGTAGTAACGGGGTTGCGGCCTGGGGTTCGGCGCCTGGCAATCAGCCCCAGCATTTT
CASSNGVAAWGSAPGNQPQHF
>NA|NA|TRBJ2-7|TRBV4-3
TGCGCCAGCAGCCAAGAGGACACGGTTACCTACGAGCAGTACTTC
CASSQEDTVTYEQYF
>NA|NA|TRBJ1-2|TRBV7-2
TGTGCCAGCACCCACCGAGGGGGGGCTAACTATGGCTACACCTTC
CASTHRGGANYGYTF
>NA|TRBD2|TRBJ2-1|TRBV7-3
TGTGCCAGCAGTGCCACTAGCGGGAGATCCTACAATGAGCAGTTCTTC
CASSATSGRSYNEQFF
>NA|NA|TRBJ2-1|TRBV25-1
TGTGCCAGCAGTGAAGCGGTAGCGGCCTACAATGAGCAGTTCTTC
CASSEAVAAYNEQFF